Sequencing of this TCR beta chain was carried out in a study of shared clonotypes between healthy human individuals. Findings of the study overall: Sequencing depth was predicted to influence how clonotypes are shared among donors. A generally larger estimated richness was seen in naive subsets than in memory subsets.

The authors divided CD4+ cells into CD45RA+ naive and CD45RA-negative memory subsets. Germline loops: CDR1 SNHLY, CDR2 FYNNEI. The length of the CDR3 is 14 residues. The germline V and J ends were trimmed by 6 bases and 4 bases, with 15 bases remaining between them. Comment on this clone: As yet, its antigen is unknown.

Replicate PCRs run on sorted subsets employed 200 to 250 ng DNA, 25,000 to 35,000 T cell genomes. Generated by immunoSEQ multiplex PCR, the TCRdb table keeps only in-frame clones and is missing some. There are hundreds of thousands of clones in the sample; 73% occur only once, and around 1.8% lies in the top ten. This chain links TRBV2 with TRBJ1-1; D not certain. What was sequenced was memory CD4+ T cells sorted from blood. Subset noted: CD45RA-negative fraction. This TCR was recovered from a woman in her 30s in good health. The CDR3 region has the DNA TGTGCCAGCAGGGAGGTTGTTGGGGTCACTGAAGCTTTCTTT. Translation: CASREVVGVTEAFF.